This T cell receptor beta chain emerged from a study of blood T cell repertoires in COVID-19. Study-wide background: Samples representing acute and convalescent COVID-19 were sourced from the United States, Italy and Spain. From T cells, B-cell-depleted T cells, or PBMCs came the material, which was cDNA or gDNA.

Per the authors' pipeline: Amplification of reference gene primers provided the estimated nucleated cell counts. Data came from immunoSEQ multiplex PCR; TCRdb stores just in-frame clones and leaves some out. V, J and clone size are taken as reported in that table, and D and trimming were inferred from the DNA itself. Among some 280,000 clones listed, roughly 89% were seen once. V shed 2 bases, J shed 5 bases, and the junction held 8 bases outside the gene matches. CDR3 size: 16 residues. The germline gives CDR1 MGHRA, CDR2 YSYEKL. This clone occurred once. The rearrangement uses TRBV4-1 and TRBJ2-5, with 10 bases lining up with TRBD1. Sequenced: peripheral blood. This sequence was found in a woman in her forties who had recovered from COVID-19. The DNA for the CDR3 is TGCGCCAGCAGCCAAAGCCGGGACAGGGGATACGAGACCCAGTACTTC. It encodes CASSQSRDRGYETQYF.